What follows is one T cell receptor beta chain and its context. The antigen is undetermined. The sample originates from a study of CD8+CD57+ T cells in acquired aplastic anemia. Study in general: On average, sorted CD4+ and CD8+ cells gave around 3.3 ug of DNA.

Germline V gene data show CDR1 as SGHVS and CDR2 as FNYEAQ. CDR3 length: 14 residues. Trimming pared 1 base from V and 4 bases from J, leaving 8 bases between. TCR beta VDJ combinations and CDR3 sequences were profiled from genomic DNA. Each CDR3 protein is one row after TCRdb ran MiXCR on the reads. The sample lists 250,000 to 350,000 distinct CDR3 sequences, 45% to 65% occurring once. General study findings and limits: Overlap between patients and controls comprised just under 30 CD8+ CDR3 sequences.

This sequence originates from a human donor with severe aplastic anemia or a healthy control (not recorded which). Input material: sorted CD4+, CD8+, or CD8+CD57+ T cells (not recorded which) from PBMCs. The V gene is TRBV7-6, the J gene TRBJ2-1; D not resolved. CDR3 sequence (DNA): TGTGCCAGCAGCTTAGACTCAGGTTACAATGAGCAGTTCTTC. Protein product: CASSLDSGYNEQFF.